This TCR beta chain derives from a study of metastatic and nonmetastatic thyroid tumors. Until they underwent thyroid surgery, no patient had received any treatment. Germline V gene sequence: CDR1 SGHAT, CDR2 FQNNGV. This CDR3 is built from 16 residues. Points on this clone: Just one base apart from a much larger clone, this may be a read error. Other DNA sequences in this specimen translate into the identical CDR3.

MiXCR reprocessed the PCR reads for TCRdb. The sample carries roughly 63,000 clones, 15% to 20% recorded once. The source material was blood. This receptor was obtained from a male donor with papillary thyroid cancer or a benign thyroid nodule (not recorded which). Some clones in this sample may be carry-over from other donors' samples. The chain employs TRBV11-2 and TRBJ1-3; D might be TRBD1 (5 bases). CDR3 sequence: CASSLGGVRSVGTTYF. CDR3 sequence (DNA): TGTGCCAGCAGCTTAGGGGGCGTGAGAAGCGTAGGCACCACATATTTT.